The TCR beta chain under discussion was sequenced for a study of T-cell reconstitution after alpha-beta-depleted transplantation in children. Findings of the study overall: Surviving recipient T cells and thymic progenitors underlay high day-60 TCRbeta diversity in some patients. Expanded graft clones, several hundred of them, were reportedly the source of alpha-beta T cells about two months after transplant.

This clonotype was found many times. The antigen is unknown. Unique molecular identifiers were incorporated during preparation of the TCRbeta library. TCRdb redid the calling of the PCR reads with MiXCR, one entry per CDR3 protein. Of 550,000 to 600,000 distinct CDR3 sequences detected, roughly 24% appear once; the ten largest clones hold over 12%. The TCR was taken from a boy under three years old who had a stem cell transplant for acute myeloid leukemia, so the T cells may come from the graft donor. Sequences were derived from PBMCs, mostly from graft donor cells, sampled 360 days after TCRalphabeta/CD19-depleted stem cell transplant.

The CDR3 protein is CASSLDSKNIQYF. The CDR3 nucleotides are TGTGCCAGCAGTTTGGACAGCAAAAACATTCAGTACTTC. The rearrangement joins TRBV12-3 or TRBV12-4 to TRBJ2-4, with D maybe TRBD1 (6 bases). V lost 3 bases and J lost 3, with 6 bases in between. The CDR3 spans 13 residues.